The 21 T cell receptor beta chains presented below share a single source sample, sequenced in a study of blood T cells in healthy people across ages (dated by TCRdb to the mid-2010s). Receptors were amplified or captured by 5' RACE. Sequencing was carried out with an Illumina HiSeq 2500. A second PCR of about 6 to 11 cycles was run with a J-beta primer mix and a sample-barcoded 5' primer. TCRdb handled the public reads itself, with Q25 trimming in fastp and clone calling in MiXCR, and kept productive beta chains. Rows merge per CDR3 protein into single entries with the most common DNA and genes. Across this sample there are approximately 600,000 distinct CDR3 sequences, with under 70% seen only once. The ten largest clones take up approximately 37% of the sample. The sample comprised blood. Receptor source: a man in his sixties in good health.

The rearrangement joins TRBV21-1 to TRBJ2-2; the table gives TRBD1 as D, unverified against the DNA. TRBV21-1 constitutes a pseudogene. CDR3 length equals 20 residues. CDR3 DNA sequence: TGTGCCAGCAGCAAAGGAGGGGGACAGGGGGTGAAGAAGAACACCGGGGAGCTGTTTTTT. It is translated as CASSKGGGQGVKKNTGELFF.

The chain uses TRBV3-1 and TRBJ2-1; D gene uncertain. Deletions cut 1 base from V and 9 bases from J, with 13 bases between. The CDR3 consists of 14 residues. Germline CDR1 reads LGHDT; CDR2 reads YNNKEL (reference sequence). The chain's CDR3 is CASSQGIESLEQFF. Written as DNA, the CDR3 is TGTGCCAGCAGCCAAGGGATCGAGTCCCTTGAGCAGTTCTTC.

The chain combines TRBV6-1 with TRBJ1-1, with D possibly being TRBD1 (6 bases). This CDR3 is 14 amino acids long. V was shortened by 7 bases and J by 7 bases, with 19 bases between the two germline ends. Germline V gives CDR1 MNHNS, CDR2 SASEGT. The CDR3 DNA reads TGTGCCAGCACTCCGGACAGAAACTCTTTTGAAGCTTTCTTT. Translation gives CASTPDRNSFEAFF.

The gene calls are TRBV7-2 and TRBJ2-3; TRBD2 matches 14 bases. With V trimmed by 4 bases and J by 6 bases, 9 bases remained unmatched. Germline V gene data show CDR1 as SGHTA and CDR2 as FQGNSA. The CDR3 length is 17 residues. CDR3: CASSSRGLAGGGDTQYF. CDR3 sequence (DNA): TGTGCCAGCAGCTCAAGAGGACTAGCGGGAGGAGGGGATACGCAGTATTTT.

In regard to this clonotype: One end of the junction fails to match germline, which may point to a read error. The V call is TRBV12-3 or TRBV12-4, the J call TRBJ1-1, with a possible D match to TRBD1 (6 bases). The CDR3 has 12 amino acids. This CDR3 is CASRGTSGEVFF. The CDR3 DNA reads as TGTGCCAGCAGGGGGACATCGGGGGAAGTTTTCTTT.

CDR3 amino acids: CASSQGQPNEQFF. CDR3 in DNA: TGTGCCAGCAGCCAGGGACAGCCGAATGAGCAGTTCTTC. The chain carries TRBV3-1 and TRBJ2-1; 7 bases are a match to TRBD1. The germline gives CDR1 LGHDT, CDR2 YNNKEL (reference sequence). The CDR3 has 13 amino acids. J gave up 7 bases and V 3 bases, and 3 bases lay outside the gene matches.

The CDR3 loop is CSAIRGNQPQHF. DNA for the CDR3: TGCAGTGCTATCAGGGGCAATCAGCCCCAGCATTTT. The rearrangement uses TRBV20-1 and TRBJ1-5, with D possibly matching TRBD1 (5 bases). Germline V lookup: CDR1 DFQATT, CDR2 SNEGSKA (reference sequence). The V and J ends lost 4 bases and 2 bases respectively, with 6 bases between them. CDR3 length equals 12 residues.

V is TRBV29-1 and J is TRBJ2-4; D not resolved. The J call may be incorrect, as the DNA end agrees better with TRBJ2-5. The germline CDR1 and CDR2 sequences are SQVTM and ANQGSEA. The length of the CDR3 is 15 residues. The CDR3 here is CSVEEYNTDQETQYF. The CDR3 DNA is TGCAGCGTTGAAGAGTACAATACGGACCAAGAGACCCAGTACTTC.

This clonotype has more than one count but fewer than ten. The gene calls are TRBV10-3 and TRBJ2-5; D ambiguous. V was clipped by 10 bases and J by 2 bases, with 20 bases between them. Germline V lookup: CDR1 ENHRY, CDR2 SYGVKD. The CDR3 runs to 15 residues. The CDR3 DNA is TGTGCCACCAAGGGTGGGGTTCCACAACAAGAGACCCAGTACTTC. It translates to CATKGGVPQQETQYF.

This clonotype appeared a few times. The V and J genes are TRBV29-1 and TRBJ2-7; the D is unclear. From germline, CDR1 is SQVTM and CDR2 ANQGSEA. V was trimmed by 1 base and J by 5 bases, leaving 6 bases between them. The CDR3 consists of 11 residues. CDR3 loop: CSVEGTDEQYF. Written as DNA, the CDR3 is TGCAGCGTTGAAGGGACGGACGAGCAGTACTTC.

The rearrangement joins TRBV6-6 to TRBJ1-5; D is perhaps TRBD1 (5 bases). Germline V gives CDR1 MNHNY, CDR2 SVGAGI (reference sequence). The V end lost 7 bases, the J end lost 7 bases, and 8 bases lay between the germline ends. This CDR3 comprises 11 residues. This CDR3 is CASNDRQPQHF. CDR3 in DNA: TGTGCCAGCAACGACAGACAGCCCCAGCATTTT.

The chain has TRBV9 and TRBJ1-2; D unclear. V shed 3 bases and J shed 1 base, with 1 base lying between them. This CDR3 region has 11 residues. From germline, CDR1 is SGDLS and CDR2 YYNGEE. The CDR3 region is CASSDNYGYTF. The CDR3 DNA follows: TGTGCCAGCAGCGATAACTATGGCTACACCTTC.

The V call is TRBV29-1, the J call TRBJ1-5, with TRBD1 matching 8 bases. Germline CDR1 and CDR2: SQVTM and ANQGSEA. The CDR3 totals 13 residues. Germline trimming cut 6 bases from V and 5 bases from J; bases unmatched to any gene: 6. The CDR3 sequence is CSVAGQEDQPQHF. The CDR3 coding sequence is TGCAGCGTCGCGGGACAGGAGGATCAGCCCCAGCATTTT.

The chain is built from TRBV6-5 and TRBJ2-7; D is unclear. The CDR3 length is 15 residues. Germline CDR1 MNHEY, CDR2 SVGAGI. The V gene lost 6 bases and the J gene lost 0 bases, with 15 bases spanning the gap. The DNA for the CDR3 is TGTGCCAGCAGCCGATCCACCTTTAGCTCCTACGAGCAGTACTTC. Translating it yields CASSRSTFSSYEQYF.

This chain uses TRBV28 with TRBJ2-6, with a weak D call TRBD2 (5 bases). Germline values: CDR1 MDHEN, CDR2 SYDVKM. This CDR3 has 18 residues. V lost 4 bases, J lost 1 base, and 17 bases lay in between. The CDR3 spells CASSSVIGGRSGANVLTF. The CDR3 DNA reads TGTGCCAGCAGTTCCGTAATAGGAGGACGGTCTGGGGCCAACGTCCTGACTTTC.

This chain joins TRBV6-1 and TRBJ2-3, with D possibly TRBD1 on 6 matching bases. This CDR3 comprises 14 residues. Trimming took 6 bases from V and 1 from J, leaving 11 bases between them. Germline loops: CDR1 MNHNS, CDR2 SASEGT. CDR3 in amino acids: CASRYEGGTDTQYF. The CDR3 region has the DNA TGTGCCAGCAGATACGAGGGGGGCACAGATACGCAGTATTTT.

The chain has TRBV5-5 and TRBJ1-1, with D perhaps matching TRBD1 (6 bases). The germline CDR1 and CDR2 sequences are SGHKS and YYEKEE (reference sequence). The CDR3 is made up of 12 amino acids. Trimming pared 3 bases from V and 8 bases from J, leaving 11 bases between. The CDR3 sequence is CASSSSGEEAFF. CDR3 nucleotides: TGTGCCAGCAGCTCATCAGGGGAGGAAGCTTTCTTT.

The V call is TRBV3-1, the J call TRBJ1-4; possible D gene TRBD1, 6 bases. The CDR3 length is 15 residues. The V gene's germline CDR1 is LGHDT and CDR2 YNNKEL (reference sequence). With 0 bases removed from V and 7 bases from J, the gap between germline ends came to 12 bases. CDR3 region: CASSQDRGMSEKLFF. CDR3 DNA sequence: TGTGCCAGCAGCCAAGATAGGGGGATGAGTGAAAAACTGTTTTTT.

The V call is TRBV21-1, the J call TRBJ2-7; the DNA was not used to check the table's D call, TRBD1. TRBV21-1 is noted as a pseudogene. This CDR3 is 15 amino acids long. The CDR3 protein is CASSAQAGHIYEQYF. Written as DNA, the CDR3 is TGTGCCAGCAGCGCCCAGGCGGGACATATATACGAGCAGTACTTC.

V is TRBV12-3 or TRBV12-4 and J is TRBJ1-4, with D unclear. The CDR3 sequence is 16 residues long. Trimming cost V 1 base and J 8 bases, with 17 bases left between them. In DNA, the CDR3 is TGTGCCAGCAGTTTAGGCCTGCCGGGTGAAGGGGAAAAACTGTTTTTT. It specifies CASSLGLPGEGEKLFF.

This rearrangement joins TRBV9 to TRBJ2-1, with 8 bases that match TRBD1. V dropped 4 bases and J dropped 4; count of bases not matched to a gene: 7. Germline V gene lookup returns CDR1 SGDLS and CDR2 YYNGEE. This CDR3 region has 15 residues. The CDR3 region is CASSQGAGDYNEQFF. Here the CDR3 DNA reads TGTGCCAGCAGCCAGGGGGCAGGGGATTACAATGAGCAGTTCTTC.